Presented here are 18 T cell receptor beta chains from one specimen sequenced in a study of post-analysis software for immune sequencing data. Overall study results and limits: There were roughly 5 TRBV segments more frequent in patients than controls, and TRBV5-6, TRBV5-1 and TRBV20-1 were among them.

Prepared libraries of TCR beta cDNA carried unique molecular identifiers. MiXCR, applied by TCRdb to the PCR reads, yields one record per CDR3 protein. The sample lists approximately 730,000 distinct CDR3 sequences; about 32% were seen once. Their specific antigens are unknown. The sequencing input was blood. These receptors were obtained from a girl aged 10 to 17 with multiple sclerosis.

Turning to this clonotype: The junction does not match germline at one end; this may be a read error. V usage is TRBV20-1 and J usage is TRBJ2-1, with 8 nucleotides matching TRBD2. Germline V gene data show CDR1 as DFQATT and CDR2 as SNEGSKA (reference sequence). This CDR3 has 14 residues. CDR3 protein: CGAKGLERYNEQFF. For the CDR3, the DNA is TGCGGTGCCAAGGGACTAGAGAGATACAATGAGCAGTTCTTC.

The rearrangement joins TRBV5-1 to TRBJ1-2; D may be TRBD1 (5 bases). CDR1 and CDR2 from the germline V gene are SGHRS and YFSETQ. The ends were cut back, 7 bases at V and 5 bases at J, with 21 bases in the middle. The CDR3 loop spans 15 amino acids. CDR3: CASEASAGAQYGYTF. In DNA, the CDR3 is TGCGCCAGCGAGGCCAGCGCCGGGGCTCAGTATGGCTACACCTTC.

V usage is TRBV5-1 and J usage is TRBJ2-1; TRBD2 agrees at 8 bases. The CDR3 sequence is 16 residues long. The germline gives CDR1 SGHRS, CDR2 YFSETQ. The junction had 5 bases not matched to a gene; V was cut back by 0 bases and J by 3 bases. As DNA, the CDR3 is TGCGCCAGCAGCTTGGCTTCGGGGGGGCACTACAATGAGCAGTTCTTC. The encoded protein is CASSLASGGHYNEQFF.

This rearrangement joins TRBV5-1 to TRBJ2-1; 12 bases match TRBD2. Germline values: CDR1 SGHRS, CDR2 YFSETQ. This CDR3 comprises 17 residues. Losses at the gene ends were 2 bases for V and 7 bases for J; bases not matched to a gene: 10. The CDR3 region is CASSFDLLAGGRNEQFF. The CDR3 bases are TGCGCCAGCAGCTTTGACCTCCTAGCGGGAGGGCGGAATGAGCAGTTCTTC.

This clonotype has only one observation. CDR3 DNA sequence: TGTGCCAGCAGCGCAGACCAAGGGGGGGAGCAGTACTTC. Its protein is CASSADQGGEQYF. The chain combines TRBV5-4 with TRBJ2-5, with a tentative D call TRBD2 (7 bases). This CDR3 is 13 amino acids long. Germline V lookup: CDR1 SGHNT, CDR2 YYREEE (reference sequence). Trimming took 4 bases from V and 11 from J, leaving 18 bases between them.

The chain carries TRBV7-2 and TRBJ2-5; weak D call: TRBD2 (6 bases). The CDR3 runs to 17 residues. Trimming shortened V by 5 bases and J by 7 bases, and 26 bases separated the two germline ends. CDR1 is SGHTA, CDR2 FQGNSA, per germline. The CDR3 sequence: CASSPTISGPTRGTQYF. The CDR3, as DNA: TGTGCCAGCAGCCCCACCATCAGCGGGCCAACCCGGGGGACCCAGTACTTC.

This clonotype has more than one count but fewer than ten. The chain combines TRBV5-1 with TRBJ2-1, with D possibly called TRBD1 or TRBD2 (5 bases each). Germline V gene sequence: CDR1 SGHRS, CDR2 YFSETQ. V was cut by 0 bases and J by 5 bases, with 12 bases left in between. The CDR3 contains 15 residues. CDR3 loop: CASSLGRDGNNEQFF. Here the CDR3 DNA reads TGCGCCAGCAGCTTGGGAAGGGACGGGAACAATGAGCAGTTCTTC.

The chain recombines TRBV4-3 with TRBJ2-5; TRBD1 aligns across 8 bases. The CDR3 sequence is 16 residues long. Per germline, CDR1 LGHNA and CDR2 YSLEER. J was trimmed by 11 bases and V by 0 bases; bases with no gene match: 14. In DNA, the CDR3 is TGCGCCAGCAGCCAAGACGCGACAGGGGCTAGCAATGAGCAGTACTTC. Its protein product is CASSQDATGASNEQYF.

The chain's CDR3 is CASASTSGTHNEQFF. In DNA, the CDR3 is TGTGCTAGTGCCTCCACTAGCGGGACTCACAATGAGCAGTTCTTC. The rearrangement uses TRBV12-5 and TRBJ2-1, with 10 bases fitting TRBD2. Losses at the gene ends were 7 bases for V and 5 bases for J; bases not matched to a gene: 8. Per the germline V gene, CDR1 is LGHNT and CDR2 is FRNRAP. The CDR3 is 15 residues long. Full variable domain (missing parts from reference TRBV12-5 and TRBJ2-1): DARVTQTPRHKVTEMGQEVTMRCQPILGHNTVFWYRQTMMQGLELLAYFRNRAPLDDSGMPKDRFSAEMPDATLATLKIQPSEPRDSAVYFCASASTSGTHNEQFFGPGTRLTVL.

The rearrangement links TRBV20-1 to TRBJ2-6, with 7 nucleotides matching TRBD1. Germline CDR1 is DFQATT and CDR2 is SNEGSKA (reference sequence). The CDR3 runs 16 residues. The V and J ends lost 6 bases and 0 bases, in that order; junction bases with no gene match: 8. CDR3 in DNA: TGCAGTGCCCCGGGACAGTCGAGCTCTGGGGCCAACGTCCTGACTTTC. It is translated as CSAPGQSSSGANVLTF.

The table lists this clonotype with a few counts. The chain links TRBV20-1 to TRBJ1-5, with 7 bases that match TRBD1. The CDR3 is 15 amino acids. Germline V CDR1 and CDR2: DFQATT, SNEGSKA (reference sequence). V lost 5 bases, J lost 4 bases, and 11 bases stayed unmatched. The CDR3 sequence is CSALDRLRGNQPQHF. The DNA for the CDR3 is TGCAGTGCTTTGGACAGGTTAAGAGGAAATCAGCCCCAGCATTTT.

This chain links TRBV28 with TRBJ1-6; D remains unclear. Germline values: CDR1 MDHEN, CDR2 SYDVKM. The CDR3 spans 13 residues. V shed 6 bases and J shed 10 bases, with 13 bases lying between them. CDR3 in DNA: TGTGCCAGCAGCGGGTTGTTGGGGTCACCCCTCCACTTT. This encodes CASSGLLGSPLHF.

J is TRBJ2-4 and V is TRBV5-8; a weak D match, TRBD2 (5 bases). The CDR3 extends over 15 amino acids. Per germline, CDR1 SGHTS and CDR2 YDEGEE. V was pared by 4 bases and J by 6 bases, with 17 bases between. The CDR3 reads CASSPTGRVGNIQYF. The CDR3 nucleotides are TGTGCCAGCAGCCCCACGGGAAGGGTAGGAAACATTCAGTACTTC.

This clonotype was seen more than once but under ten times. The rearrangement links TRBV12-3 or TRBV12-4 to TRBJ1-5, with TRBD1 matching 7 bases. CDR3 size: 18 residues. V lost 6 bases and J lost 3; bases outside the gene matches: 17. The CDR3 bases are TGTGCCAGCAGCCCCCGGCGGGAGACAGGGAAGGCCAATCAGCCCCAGCATTTT. Translating it yields CASSPRRETGKANQPQHF.

In regard to this clonotype: Sequence at one end of the junction differs from germline and may be a read error. The rearrangement links TRBV24-1 to TRBJ2-1; tentative D call: TRBD2 (5 bases). Germline V lookup: CDR1 KGHDR, CDR2 SFDVKD. CDR3 length: 16 residues. CDR3 protein: CAASDRDGKTYNEQFF. The CDR3 nucleotides are TGTGCCGCCAGTGATCGAGACGGGAAAACCTACAATGAGCAGTTCTTC.

This clonotype came up a few times. The rearrangement joins TRBV4-3 to TRBJ2-2; D could derive from TRBD1 or TRBD2 (6 bases each). The CDR3 runs 15 residues. Germline-derived CDR1 and CDR2 are LGHNA and YSLEER. The ends were cut back, 3 bases at V and 6 bases at J, with 14 bases in the middle. This CDR3 reads CASSQEDRGPGELFF. CDR3 coding DNA: TGCGCCAGCAGCCAGGAGGACCGGGGGCCCGGGGAGCTGTTTTTT.

This clonotype came up many times. The chain recombines TRBV27 with TRBJ2-6, with 9 bases lining up with TRBD1. Germline values: CDR1 MNHEY, CDR2 SMNVEV (reference sequence). V lost 5 bases and J lost 4; bases outside the gene matches: 6. This CDR3 is 16 amino acids long. This CDR3 reads CASSTGTGFGANVLTF. In nucleotides, the CDR3 is TGTGCCAGCAGTACCGGGACAGGGTTCGGGGCCAACGTCCTGACTTTC.

The V and J genes are TRBV11-2 and TRBJ2-1, with D possibly matching TRBD1 (5 bases). This CDR3 has 14 residues. Germline CDR1 reads SGHAT; CDR2 reads FQNNGV. Deletions cut 1 base from V and 13 bases from J, with 17 bases between. The CDR3 reads CASSLGRSGHPQFF. In DNA form, the CDR3 reads TGTGCCAGCAGCTTAGGCCGGTCAGGACACCCCCAGTTCTTC.